A single sample gave rise to the 24 T cell receptor beta chains below, sequenced in a study of blood T cells in healthy people across ages. The use of a sample-barcoded 5' primer and a J-beta primer mix characterized a second PCR of roughly 6 to 11 cycles. TCRdb re-called the 5' RACE reads with MiXCR, one entry per CDR3 protein. The table lists hundreds of thousands of distinct CDR3 sequences, roughly three fifths of them singletons, with approximately 37% in the top ten. The sample consisted of blood. These receptor sequences come from a man aged 55 to 70 in good health.

This clonotype was seen a handful of times. The rearrangement joins TRBV29-1 to TRBJ1-1, with 11 bases aligning to TRBD1. Germline assignment: CDR1 SQVTM and CDR2 ANQGSEA. V trimming: 4 bases; J trimming: 8 bases; junction bases outside the gene matches: 9. The CDR3 consists of 14 residues. The CDR3 nucleotides read TGCAGCGTTGGTCCGGGACAGGGGGTACCGGAAGCTTTCTTT. This translates into CSVGPGQGVPEAFF.

The chain has TRBV6-5 and TRBJ1-5; the D gene is possibly TRBD1 (6 bases). Per the germline V gene, CDR1 is MNHEY and CDR2 is SVGAGI. The CDR3 is made up of 16 amino acids. V was cut by 6 bases and J by 3 bases, with 18 bases left in between. The CDR3 sequence is CASRKKKQGHNQPQHF. For the CDR3, the DNA is TGTGCCAGCAGAAAAAAAAAACAGGGTCACAATCAGCCCCAGCATTTT.

The chain recombines TRBV25-1 with TRBJ1-2; maybe TRBD1 (5 bases). Germline values: CDR1 MGHDK, CDR2 SYGVNS. The CDR3 runs to 15 residues. Trimming cost V 3 bases and J 2 bases, with 13 bases left between them. Here the CDR3 reads CASSEPGIANYGYTF. The DNA of the CDR3 is TGTGCCAGCAGTGAGCCAGGGATTGCAAACTATGGCTACACCTTC.

J is TRBJ1-6 and V is TRBV5-6; the match to TRBD1 covers 7 bases. Germline trimming cut 4 bases from V and 4 bases from J; bases unmatched to any gene: 8. This CDR3 has 16 residues. Germline lookup yields CDR1 SGHDT and CDR2 YYEEEE. The CDR3 reads CASSPSRQGYNSPLHF. In nucleotides, the CDR3 is TGTGCCAGCAGCCCGTCGAGACAGGGATATAATTCACCCCTCCACTTT.

The chain uses TRBV2 and TRBJ1-5; D is unresolved. Trimming removed 5 bases from V and 2 bases from J, with 10 bases in between. CDR1 and CDR2 from the germline V gene are SNHLY and FYNNEI. The CDR3 is 14 amino acids. CDR3 residues: CASSPGNRNQPQHF. CDR3 DNA sequence: TGTGCCAGCAGTCCCGGCAATCGCAATCAGCCCCAGCATTTT.

Only a few counts were recorded for this clonotype. This chain's CDR3 is CATSAFRDEQFF. CDR3 in DNA: TGTGCCACCAGCGCCTTCAGGGATGAGCAGTTCTTC. This chain joins TRBV15 and TRBJ2-1, with TRBD1 as a possible D gene (5 bases). Per germline, CDR1 LNHNV and CDR2 YYDKDF (reference sequence). V gave up 5 bases and J gave up 8 bases, with 10 bases separating them. The CDR3 is made up of 12 amino acids.

The rearrangement joins TRBV29-1 to TRBJ2-5, with TRBD1 matching 9 bases. The CDR3 runs to 12 residues. V was pared by 5 bases and J by 5 bases, with 3 bases of the junction left unmatched. Germline CDR1 SQVTM, CDR2 ANQGSEA. In DNA form, the CDR3 reads TGCAGCGTTTCTGACAGGGGGGAGACCCAGTACTTC. Translation: CSVSDRGETQYF.

CDR3 sequence (DNA): TGTGCCAGCGCTAGAGGGAGCGCAGATACGCAGTATTTT. Translating gives CASARGSADTQYF. The chain couples TRBV12-3 or TRBV12-4 to TRBJ2-3; weak D call: TRBD2 (5 bases). Trimming removed 8 bases from V and 4 bases from J, with 13 bases in between. The CDR3 consists of 13 residues.

This clonotype has only one observation. V gene TRBV5-6 combines with J gene TRBJ1-2; no clear D. The V gene's germline CDR1 is SGHDT and CDR2 YYEEEE. The CDR3 is 12 residues long. The V and J ends lost 5 bases and 10 bases respectively, with 15 bases between them. DNA of the CDR3: TGTGCCAGCAGTGGTGGACGGTCAGCCTACACCTTC. Translating gives CASSGGRSAYTF.

This clonotype showed up just a few times. The V call is TRBV20-1, the J call TRBJ2-1; 10 bases match TRBD2. This CDR3 has 15 amino acids. The germline V gene has CDR1 DFQATT and CDR2 SNEGSKA (reference sequence). J gave up 4 bases and V 1 base, and 4 bases lay outside the gene matches. In nucleotides, the CDR3 is TGCAGTGCTAGAGGGGAAGCGGGGGGGTACAATGAGCAGTTCTTC. Translating it yields CSARGEAGGYNEQFF.

CDR3 sequence: CASSATGVWETQYF. CDR3 bases: TGTGCCAGCAGTGCCACAGGGGTGTGGGAGACCCAGTACTTC. V usage is TRBV25-1 and J usage is TRBJ2-7; 7 nucleotides agree with TRBD1. The J call is in doubt because the DNA end fits TRBJ2-5 better. The CDR3 totals 14 residues. Germline V gene sequence: CDR1 MGHDK, CDR2 SYGVNS.

This chain links TRBV5-1 with TRBJ2-2; 8 bases map to TRBD2. The CDR3 spans 14 residues. From germline, CDR1 is SGHRS and CDR2 YFSETQ. V was clipped by 10 bases and J by 2 bases; unmatched bases: 7. Written as DNA, the CDR3 is TGCGCCTACGACGGGGGGGTAAACACCGGGGAGCTGTTTTTT. This translates into CAYDGGVNTGELFF.

J is TRBJ2-1 and V is TRBV11-2, with 7 bases matching TRBD1. The ends lost 2 bases at V and 3 bases at J; junction bases unmatched: 4. This CDR3 is 15 amino acids long. Germline lookup yields CDR1 SGHAT and CDR2 FQNNGV. CDR3 nucleotides: TGTGCCAGCAGCTTAAGGGGGCAACACTACAATGAGCAGTTCTTC. Translated: CASSLRGQHYNEQFF.

This clonotype was seen more than once but under ten times. The chain joins TRBV29-1 to TRBJ2-3; 8 nucleotides match TRBD1. The germline CDR1 and CDR2 sequences are SQVTM and ANQGSEA. This CDR3 spans 13 amino acids. The J segment lost 2 bases and the V segment lost 6 bases, leaving 4 bases of the junction unmatched. CDR3 in amino acids: CSVRTGFTDTQYF. The CDR3 nucleotides are TGCAGCGTCCGGACAGGGTTCACAGATACGCAGTATTTT.

The gene calls are TRBV7-2 and TRBJ2-1; D perhaps matches TRBD2 (7 bases). This CDR3 is 15 amino acids long. Germline CDR1 and CDR2: SGHTA and FQGNSA. Trimming shortened V by 5 bases and J by 10 bases, and 21 bases separated the two germline ends. CDR3 residues: CASSPPRGGRGEQFF. The CDR3 DNA is TGTGCCAGCAGCCCGCCAAGGGGGGGCCGAGGGGAGCAGTTCTTC.

This chain connects TRBV12-3 or TRBV12-4 to TRBJ2-7; the D is unclear. This CDR3 comprises 14 residues. Between the trimmed V and J ends, which lost 3 bases and 4 bases, there was a span of 13 bases. DNA of the CDR3: TGTGCCAGCAGTTTCTCCGGCTCTGGATACGAGCAGTACTTC. Residues: CASSFSGSGYEQYF.

This clonotype was counted only a few times. The chain uses TRBV6-2 or TRBV6-3 and TRBJ1-2; D possibly corresponds to TRBD1 (5 bases). Germline-derived CDR1 and CDR2 are MNHEY and SVGEGT. The CDR3 is made up of 18 amino acids. V was clipped by 7 bases and J by 4 bases, with 28 bases between them. CDR3 sequence reads: CASTKGPKGELASYGYTF. The CDR3 DNA is TGTGCCAGCACCAAAGGGCCAAAAGGGGAACTTGCTAGCTATGGCTACACCTTC.

The V call is TRBV6-5, the J call TRBJ2-7; a possible D gene is TRBD2 (6 bases). CDR1 and CDR2 from the germline V gene are MNHEY and SVGAGI. V was shortened by 6 bases and J by 10 bases, with 25 bases between the two germline ends. This CDR3 contains 15 residues. The CDR3: CASSRGTRGKNFQYF. The CDR3 bases are TGTGCCAGCAGCCGGGGGACTCGAGGCAAAAACTTTCAGTACTTC.

A single count supports this clonotype. The chain employs TRBV24-1 and TRBJ2-2, with a weak D call TRBD1 (6 bases). This CDR3 is built from 15 residues. V was pared by 3 bases and J by 3 bases, with 10 bases between. Germline CDR1 reads KGHDR; CDR2 reads SFDVKD. CDR3 nucleotide sequence: TGTGCCACCAGTGATGGTGGGGGCGACACCGGGGAGCTGTTTTTT. Residues: CATSDGGGDTGELFF.

The chain links TRBV28 to TRBJ1-4; no reliable D call. The V gene lost 8 bases and the J gene lost 0 bases, with 10 bases spanning the gap. This CDR3 is 14 amino acids long. The germline V gene encodes CDR1 MDHEN and CDR2 SYDVKM. CDR3 sequence reads: CASADGATNEKLFF. The CDR3 region has the DNA TGTGCCAGCGCCGACGGTGCAACTAATGAAAAACTGTTTTTT.

This clonotype was seen a handful of times. This sequence joins TRBV2 and TRBJ2-6; a weak D match, TRBD1 (6 bases). The CDR3 consists of 18 residues. V lost 6 bases and J lost 0, with 18 bases in between. Germline V gene lookup returns CDR1 SNHLY and CDR2 FYNNEI. CDR3 nucleotides: TGTGCCAGCAGGATACAGGGTCCCTTTCTCTCTGGGGCCAACGTCCTGACTTTC. Protein sequence: CASRIQGPFLSGANVLTF.

Remarks on this clonotype: Germline is not matched at one junction end, which may reflect a read error. V usage is TRBV12-3 or TRBV12-4 and J usage is TRBJ1-6; 8 positions agree with TRBD1. The CDR3 is 12 amino acids. DNA of the CDR3: TGTGCCAGAAGTTTTAACAGGGGGCCCCTCCACTTT. Its protein is CARSFNRGPLHF.

This clonotype was seen a few times. J is TRBJ1-2 and V is TRBV20-1, with D unresolved. Germline-derived CDR1 and CDR2 are DFQATT and SNEGSKA (reference sequence). The CDR3 is made up of 13 amino acids. V lost 1 base and J lost 7, with 13 bases in between. CDR3 DNA sequence: TGCAGTGCTAGAGTGGTCTTATTAGGTGGCTACACCTTC. Translating gives CSARVVLLGGYTF.

V is TRBV6-6 and J is TRBJ2-3; 9 bases are a match to TRBD1. With V trimmed by 5 bases and J by 6 bases, 6 bases remained unmatched. This CDR3 contains 14 residues. Germline-derived CDR1 and CDR2 are MNHNY and SVGAGI (reference sequence). The CDR3 DNA is TGTGCCAGCAGTACAACAGGGGGCATTGATACGCAGTATTTT. This gives the protein CASSTTGGIDTQYF.